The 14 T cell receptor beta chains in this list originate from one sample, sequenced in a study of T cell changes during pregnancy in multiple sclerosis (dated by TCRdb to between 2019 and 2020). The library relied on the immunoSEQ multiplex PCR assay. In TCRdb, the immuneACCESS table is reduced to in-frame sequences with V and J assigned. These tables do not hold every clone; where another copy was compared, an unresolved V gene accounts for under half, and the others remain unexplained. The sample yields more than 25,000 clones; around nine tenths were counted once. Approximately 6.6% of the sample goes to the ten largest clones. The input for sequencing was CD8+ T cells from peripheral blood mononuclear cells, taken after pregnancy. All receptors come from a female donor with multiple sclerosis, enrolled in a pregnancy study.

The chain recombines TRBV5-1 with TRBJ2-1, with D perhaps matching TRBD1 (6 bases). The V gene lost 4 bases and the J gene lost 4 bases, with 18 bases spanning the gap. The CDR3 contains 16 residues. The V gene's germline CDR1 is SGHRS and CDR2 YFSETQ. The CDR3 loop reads CASSPRTVFGYNEQFF. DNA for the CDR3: TGCGCCAGCAGCCCAAGGACAGTTTTCGGTTACAATGAGCAGTTCTTC.

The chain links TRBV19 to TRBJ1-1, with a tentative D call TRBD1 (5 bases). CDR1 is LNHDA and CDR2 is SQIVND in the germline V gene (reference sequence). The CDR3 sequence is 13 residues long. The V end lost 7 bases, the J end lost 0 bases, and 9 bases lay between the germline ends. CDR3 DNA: TGTGCCAGTAAAAGACAGATGAACACTGAAGCTTTCTTT. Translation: CASKRQMNTEAFF.

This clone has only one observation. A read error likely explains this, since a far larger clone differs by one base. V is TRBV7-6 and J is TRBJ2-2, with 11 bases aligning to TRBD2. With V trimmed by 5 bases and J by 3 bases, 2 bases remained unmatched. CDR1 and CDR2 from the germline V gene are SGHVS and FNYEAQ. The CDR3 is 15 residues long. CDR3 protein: CASSQLAGDTGELFF. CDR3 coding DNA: TGTGCCAGCAGCCAACTAGCGGGAGACACCGGGGAGCTGTTTTTT.

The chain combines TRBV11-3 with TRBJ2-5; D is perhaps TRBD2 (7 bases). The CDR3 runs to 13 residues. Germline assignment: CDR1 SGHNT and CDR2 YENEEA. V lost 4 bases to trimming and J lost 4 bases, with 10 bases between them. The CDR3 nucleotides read TGTGCCAGCAGCTCCCGGGGGGCAGAGACCCAGTACTTC. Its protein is CASSSRGAETQYF.

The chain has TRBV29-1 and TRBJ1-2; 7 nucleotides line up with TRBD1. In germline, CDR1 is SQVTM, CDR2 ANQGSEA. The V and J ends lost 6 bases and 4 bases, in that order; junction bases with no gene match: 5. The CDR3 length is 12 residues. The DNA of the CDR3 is TGCAGCGTACCGGGACAGTCCTATGGCTACACCTTC. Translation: CSVPGQSYGYTF.

CDR3 amino acids: CASSFQREGLETQYF. The CDR3 DNA reads as TGTGCCAGCAGTTTCCAGCGGGAGGGCCTGGAGACCCAGTACTTC. The chain carries TRBV28 and TRBJ2-5, with 10 positions matching TRBD2. Germline values: CDR1 MDHEN, CDR2 SYDVKM. This CDR3 is built from 15 residues. Losses at the gene ends were 3 bases for V and 5 bases for J; bases not matched to a gene: 6.

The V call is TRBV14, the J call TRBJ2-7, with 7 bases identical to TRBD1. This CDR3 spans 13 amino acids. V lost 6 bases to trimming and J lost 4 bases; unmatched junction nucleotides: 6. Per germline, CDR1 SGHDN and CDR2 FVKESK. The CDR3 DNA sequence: TGTGCCAGCAGTCCGGGACAGCGGTACGAGCAGTACTTC. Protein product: CASSPGQRYEQYF.

The CDR3 protein is CASTPKTSGYNEQFF. The CDR3 DNA reads as TGTGCCAGCACCCCTAAGACTAGCGGGTACAATGAGCAGTTCTTC. V gene TRBV2 combines with J gene TRBJ2-1; TRBD2 matches at 10 bases. Trimming removed 7 bases from V and 4 bases from J; junction bases left unmatched: 7. From germline, CDR1 is SNHLY and CDR2 FYNNEI. The CDR3 contains 15 residues.

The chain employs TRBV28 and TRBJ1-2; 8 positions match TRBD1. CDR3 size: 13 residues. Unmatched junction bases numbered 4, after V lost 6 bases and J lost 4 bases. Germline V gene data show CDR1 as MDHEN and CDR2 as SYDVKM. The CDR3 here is CASRDRGFYGYTF. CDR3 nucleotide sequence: TGTGCCAGCAGAGACAGGGGTTTCTATGGCTACACCTTC.

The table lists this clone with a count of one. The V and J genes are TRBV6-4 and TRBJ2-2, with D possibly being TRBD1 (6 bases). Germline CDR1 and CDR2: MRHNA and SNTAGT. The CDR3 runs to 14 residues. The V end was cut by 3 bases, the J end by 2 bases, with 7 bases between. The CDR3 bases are TGTGCCAGCAGTGAGGGGACAAACACCGGGGAGCTGTTTTTT. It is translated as CASSEGTNTGELFF.

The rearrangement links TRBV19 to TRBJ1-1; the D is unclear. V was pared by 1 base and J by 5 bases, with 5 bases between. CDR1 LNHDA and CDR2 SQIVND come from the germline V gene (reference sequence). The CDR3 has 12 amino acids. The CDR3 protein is CASSIAQTEAFF. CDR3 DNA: TGTGCCAGTAGTATAGCACAGACTGAAGCTTTCTTT.

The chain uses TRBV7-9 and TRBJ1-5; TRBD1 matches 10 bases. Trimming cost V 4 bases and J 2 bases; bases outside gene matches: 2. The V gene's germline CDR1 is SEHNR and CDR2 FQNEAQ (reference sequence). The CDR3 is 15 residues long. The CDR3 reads CASSSGTGGNQPQHF. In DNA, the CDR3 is TGTGCCAGCAGCTCCGGGACAGGGGGCAATCAGCCCCAGCATTTT.

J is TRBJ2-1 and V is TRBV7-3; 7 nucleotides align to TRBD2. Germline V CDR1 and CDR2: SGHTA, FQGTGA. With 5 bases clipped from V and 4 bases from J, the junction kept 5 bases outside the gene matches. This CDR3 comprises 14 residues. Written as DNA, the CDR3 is TGTGCCAGCAGCCCCAGCGGGAAATACAATGAGCAGTTCTTC. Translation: CASSPSGKYNEQFF.

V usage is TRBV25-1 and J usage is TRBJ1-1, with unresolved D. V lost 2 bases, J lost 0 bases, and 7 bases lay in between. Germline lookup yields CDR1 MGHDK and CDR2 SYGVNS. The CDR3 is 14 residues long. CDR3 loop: CASSEGGMNTEAFF. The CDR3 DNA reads TGTGCCAGCAGTGAAGGCGGGATGAACACTGAAGCTTTCTTT.